This record covers a single T cell receptor beta chain. This clone was observed a few times. Its specific antigen is unknown. There are no base qualities to consult, and no much larger clone falls within one base. In Seattle, one collaborating source enrolled patients while the infection was active and tracked those patients longitudinally over the course of disease. Collaborating institutions collected whole blood in K2EDTA tubes following their own protocols. For TCRbeta analysis, collaborators shipped samples as frozen whole blood, isolated PBMCs, or DNA extracted from either of those sample types. This sample was included in a study of blood T cell repertoires in COVID-19 (dated by TCRdb to about 2020). Study-level background: Collaborator samples came from the United States, Italy and Spain and covered acute and convalescent phases of COVID-19. The prospective study material was composed of cDNA or gDNA derived from T cells, B-cell-depleted T cells, or PBMCs. The samples were drawn from two sources: the first 160 participants of the ongoing ImmuneRACE study, and some 1,300 subjects contributed by 6 global collaborators. A de-identified subject ID, COVID-19 status, age in years and sex were almost always included in the sample metadata. A freely available public database, intended as a resource for researchers studying the immune response to SARS-CoV-2, is where the repertoires were released. Where HLA class I and class II types were available, the types were taken from metadata supplied by the sample provider, not from assay-based typing. Subjects who had been exposed to COVID-19, were actively infected with it, or had recovered from it provided the deeply sampled blood TCRbeta repertoires that made up the dataset. Results the study describes overall, beyond this receptor: The amount of clinical and demographic metadata varied by source and participant and was provided uncurated.

CDR1 and CDR2 were assigned from the germline V gene (reference sequence) as MNHEY and SMNVEV. The junction shows trimming of 6 bases on V and 7 bases on J, plus 10 bases between the germline ends. From cysteine to phenylalanine, the CDR3 is 12 amino acids long. The retained sequence is limited to the CDR3, 36 bases, with the frame set at the first base. The immunoSEQ Assay, a bias-controlled multiplex PCR, was used to amplify TCRbeta CDR3 regions from genomic DNA. Processing in the source paper ran as follows. The number of nucleated cells in each sample was estimated by amplification of reference gene primers within the assay. To quantify the absolute abundance of each unique TCRbeta CDR3 rearrangement, sequence reads were collapsed and filtered. For each sample, productive Simpson clonality was calculated as the square root of Simpson's diversity index over productive rearrangements. This is the immuneACCESS table as TCRdb keeps it, with only in-frame sequences that have V and J called. A part of the clones is gone; compared with another copy, unresolved V genes explain less than half, and the rest is unexplained. V and J calls plus clone size are reproduced from that table; the DNA served to infer D and trimming. A total of 120,000 to 150,000 clones appear in this sample, approximately 90% of them only once. The ten largest clones represent roughly 13% of the sample.

The sequenced material came from peripheral blood. The sequence came from a man aged 18-30 years with COVID-19, enrolled during active disease. Recombination linked TRBV27 to TRBJ1-5, and TRBD1 may be the D gene, going by 6 matching bases. The nucleotides read TGTGCCAGCAGCCAAGGGGGACAGCCCCAGCATTTT. It specifies CASSQGGQPQHF.